The 9 T cell receptor beta chains in this list originate from one sample, sequenced in a study of CD8 T cells in Susac syndrome. Reverse transcription of roughly 0.5 to 1 ug RNA was performed with random hexamers. TCRdb re-called the immunoSEQ multiplex PCR reads with MiXCR, one entry per CDR3 protein. The sample has 180,000 or so distinct CDR3 sequences, roughly 94% seen once. Specimen: CD4+ T cells from PBMCs. Receptors were obtained from a human donor in good health.

The CDR3 loop is CASSLTGPGANYGYTF. CDR3 nucleotides: TGTGCCAGCAGCTTAACGGGTCCAGGGGCTAACTATGGCTACACCTTC. The chain employs TRBV7-9 and TRBJ1-2, with a possible D match to TRBD1 (6 bases). CDR1 SEHNR and CDR2 FQNEAQ come from the germline V gene (reference sequence). This CDR3 contains 16 residues. Deletions cut 2 bases from V and 0 bases from J, with 13 bases between.

The chain links TRBV6-5 to TRBJ2-7; 11 positions agree with TRBD2. Germline-derived CDR1 and CDR2 are MNHEY and SVGAGI. With 0 bases clipped from V and 5 bases from J, the junction kept 3 bases outside the gene matches. The CDR3 has 15 residues. The CDR3 DNA reads as TGTGCCAGCAGTTACTCGACTAGCGGGACTCACGAGCAGTACTTC. It specifies CASSYSTSGTHEQYF.

This rearrangement joins TRBV29-1 to TRBJ1-1; no firm D call. Germline values: CDR1 SQVTM, CDR2 ANQGSEA. The CDR3 is 11 amino acids. V lost 4 bases and J lost 3, with 6 bases in between. In DNA form, the CDR3 reads TGCAGCGTTGGACAAGACACTGAAGCTTTCTTT. Amino acid sequence: CSVGQDTEAFF.

The chain joins TRBV6-6 to TRBJ2-1; weak D call: TRBD2 (6 bases). The CDR3 sequence is 14 residues long. CDR1 and CDR2 (germline): MNHNY, SVGAGI (reference sequence). The V end lost 7 bases, the J end lost 4 bases, and 14 bases lay between the germline ends. DNA for the CDR3: TGTGCCAGCACACAGGAGGGCCTATACAATGAGCAGTTCTTC. Amino acid sequence: CASTQEGLYNEQFF.

The V call is TRBV7-2, the J call TRBJ2-7; 10 bases are shared with TRBD2. Germline loops: CDR1 SGHTA, CDR2 FQGNSA. Germline trimming cut 0 bases from V and 2 bases from J; bases unmatched to any gene: 4. The CDR3 spans 16 residues. The CDR3 region is CASSLAATSGTYEQYF. The CDR3 nucleotides are TGTGCCAGCAGCTTAGCAGCCACTAGCGGGACCTACGAGCAGTACTTC.

V gene TRBV20-1 combines with J gene TRBJ2-7, with TRBD2 matching over 10 bases. Germline assignment: CDR1 DFQATT and CDR2 SNEGSKA (reference sequence). J gave up 7 bases and V 1 base, and 7 bases lay outside the gene matches. The CDR3 contains 14 residues. CDR3 sequence reads: CSARVSGRADEQYF. CDR3 in DNA: TGCAGTGCTAGAGTCAGCGGGAGGGCCGATGAGCAGTACTTC.

The rearrangement links TRBV15 to TRBJ2-7; 7 bases are shared with TRBD2. The germline V gene has CDR1 LNHNV and CDR2 YYDKDF (reference sequence). V shed 0 bases, J shed 7 bases, and the junction held 9 bases outside the gene matches. CDR3 length: 15 residues. For the CDR3, the DNA is TGTGCCACCAGCAGAGATCTGGCGGGAGTTAATGAGCAGTACTTC. This translates into CATSRDLAGVNEQYF.

This sequence joins TRBV6-2 or TRBV6-3 and TRBJ2-7; no firm D call. The CDR3 sequence is 13 residues long. V gave up 0 bases and J gave up 2 bases, with 5 bases separating them. Germline CDR1 reads MNHEY; CDR2 reads SVGEGT. The chain's CDR3 is CASSYSGTYEQYF. The DNA for the CDR3 is TGTGCCAGCAGTTACTCCGGTACCTACGAGCAGTACTTC.

V gene TRBV29-1 combines with J gene TRBJ2-5; D tentatively reads TRBD1 or TRBD2 (5 bases each). The V end lost 8 bases, the J end lost 6 bases, and 13 bases lay between the germline ends. The CDR3 is 11 residues long. Germline V gene lookup returns CDR1 SQVTM and CDR2 ANQGSEA. The CDR3 bases are TGCAGCACCCGGGACGGGCAGACCCAGTACTTC. Its translation: CSTRDGQTQYF.